What follows are 5 T cell receptor beta chains derived from one specimen sequenced in a study of blood T cell repertoires in COVID-19. Assay used: immunoSEQ multiplex PCR; TCRdb lists only in-frame clones, some missing. This table has more than 65,000 clones, roughly 84% appearing once. Sequencing used peripheral blood. These TCRs come from a middle-aged man with acute or convalescent COVID-19.

The chain couples TRBV3-1 (or the pseudogene TRBV3-2) to TRBJ2-1, with TRBD2 matching 12 bases. Germline loops: CDR1 LGHDT, CDR2 YNNKEL (reference sequence). There are 18 residues in the CDR3. Germline trimming cut 4 bases from V and 6 bases from J; bases unmatched to any gene: 13. The CDR3: CASSPFGPSGRGGNEQFF. The CDR3 DNA sequence: TGTGCCAGCAGCCCCTTTGGTCCTAGCGGGAGGGGGGGCAATGAGCAGTTCTTC.

The chain carries TRBV5-6 and TRBJ2-1, with TRBD2 identical over 10 bases. The V gene's germline CDR1 is SGHDT and CDR2 YYEEEE. V was pared by 0 bases and J by 9 bases, with 3 bases of the junction left unmatched. The CDR3 is 14 residues long. The CDR3 sequence is CASSLASGGPEQFF. As DNA, the CDR3 is TGTGCCAGCAGCTTGGCTAGCGGGGGCCCTGAGCAGTTCTTC.

In DNA, the CDR3 is TGTGCCTGGAGTCACGGGAGAGGGGGGGAATACGAGCAGTACTTC. Protein sequence: CAWSHGRGGEYEQYF. This chain joins TRBV30 and TRBJ2-7, with D tentatively TRBD2 (7 bases). Germline CDR1 GTSNPN, CDR2 SVGIG (reference sequence). This CDR3 spans 15 amino acids. The V end was cut by 2 bases, the J end by 4 bases, with 18 bases between. Combining the CDR3 with reference TRBV30 and TRBJ2-7 gives the whole variable domain SQTIHQWPATLVQPVGSPLSLECTVEGTSNPNLYWYRQAAGRGLQLLFYSVGIGQISSEVPQNLSASRPQDRQFILSSKKLLLSDSGFYLCAWSHGRGGEYEQYFGPGTRLTVT.

The chain employs TRBV7-8 and TRBJ2-5; 14 bases align to TRBD2. The germline CDR1 and CDR2 sequences are SGHVS and FQNEAQ. This CDR3 comprises 16 residues. V trimming: 5 bases; J trimming: 4 bases; junction bases outside the gene matches: 6. This chain's CDR3 is CASSEGLAGDRETQYF. For the CDR3, the DNA is TGTGCCAGCAGCGAGGGACTAGCGGGAGATAGAGAGACCCAGTACTTC.

The chain has TRBV2 and TRBJ1-4; tentatively, D is TRBD1 (5 bases). Germline V gives CDR1 SNHLY, CDR2 FYNNEI. V was pared by 5 bases and J by 2 bases, with 12 bases between. CDR3 length equals 15 residues. CDR3 amino acids: CASSTAGWTNEKLFF. DNA of the CDR3: TGTGCCAGCAGTACAGCAGGGTGGACTAATGAAAAACTGTTTTTT.